The entry that follows covers one TCR beta chain sequence. Authors' analysis steps: Amplification from reference gene primers served as the basis for estimated nucleated cell counts. Generated by immunoSEQ multiplex PCR, the TCRdb table keeps only in-frame clones and is missing some. V, J and clone size reflect that table, while D and trimming were determined from the DNA. The sample yields a few hundred thousand clones, 86% seen once. Across over 20 US areas, participants ranged in age from about 18 to 100 years. Two negative PCRs, clearance, or symptom resolution had been documented for recovered Cohort 3 donors. CDR3 length equals 15 residues. Germline trimming cut 6 bases from V and 4 bases from J; bases unmatched to any gene: 9. Germline CDR1 reads MNHEY; CDR2 reads SMNVEV (reference sequence). The entry originates in a study of blood T cell repertoires in COVID-19.

Sequenced material: PBMCs or T cells enriched from blood (not recorded which). This clonotype originated in a man aged 25 to 45 who had recovered from COVID-19. The chain is built from TRBV27 and TRBJ2-7, with TRBD1 matching 10 bases. The CDR3 loop reads CASSRQGALSYEQYF. DNA for the CDR3: TGTGCCAGCAGCCGACAGGGGGCCTTGAGTTACGAGCAGTACTTC.